This T cell receptor beta chain derives from a study of blood T cell repertoires in COVID-19. Study-level background: There were acute and convalescent COVID-19 samples, and they came from the United States, Italy and Spain.

Individuals drawn from around 24 US areas were about 18 to 90 years old. Participant reports of clinical history set cohort assignment. V was trimmed by 6 bases and J by 0 bases, leaving 11 bases between them. Per the germline V gene, CDR1 is SGHDN and CDR2 is FVKESK. This CDR3 is built from 14 residues. Libraries were prepared by immunoSEQ multiplex PCR; TCRdb keeps only in-frame clonotypes and omits some of them. The sample holds roughly 300,000 clones, approximately 92% seen once. This clonotype was sampled from a woman in her twenties or thirties who had recovered from COVID-19. The genes are TRBV14 and TRBJ1-1; D is possibly TRBD1 (6 bases). Sequencing used PBMCs or T cells enriched from blood (not recorded which). CDR3 in amino acids: CASSQQGMNTEAFF. For the CDR3, the DNA is TGTGCCAGCAGTCAACAGGGCATGAACACTGAAGCTTTCTTT. The variable domain in full, with the rest retrieved from reference TRBV14 and TRBJ1-1, is EAGVTQFPSHSVIEKGQTVTLRCDPISGHDNLYWYRRVMGKEIKFLLHFVKESKQDESGMPNNRFLAERTGGTYSTLKVQPAELEDSGVYFCASSQQGMNTEAFFGQGTRLTVV.